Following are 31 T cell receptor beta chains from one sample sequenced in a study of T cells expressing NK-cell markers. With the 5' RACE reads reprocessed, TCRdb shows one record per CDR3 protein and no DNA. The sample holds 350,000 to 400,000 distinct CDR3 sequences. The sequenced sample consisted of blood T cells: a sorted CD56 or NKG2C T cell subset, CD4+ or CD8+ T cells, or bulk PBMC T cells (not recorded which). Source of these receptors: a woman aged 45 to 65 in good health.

CDR3 loop: CASRAVTRETQYF. V is TRBV5-1 and J is TRBJ2-5. The length of the CDR3 is 13 residues. Germline CDR1 SGHRS, CDR2 YFSETQ.

This chain's CDR3 is CASSMMDAKNIQYF. The gene calls are TRBV6-5 and TRBJ2-4. Germline V gives CDR1 MNHEY, CDR2 SVGAGI. CDR3 length: 14 amino acids.

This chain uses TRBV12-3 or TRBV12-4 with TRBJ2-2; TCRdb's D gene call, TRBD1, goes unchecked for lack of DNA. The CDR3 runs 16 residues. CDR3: CASSLLGQLNTGELFF.

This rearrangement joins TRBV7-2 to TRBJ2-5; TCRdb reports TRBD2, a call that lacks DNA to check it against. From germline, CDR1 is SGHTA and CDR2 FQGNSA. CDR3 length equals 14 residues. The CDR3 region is CASSLGVSAETQYF.

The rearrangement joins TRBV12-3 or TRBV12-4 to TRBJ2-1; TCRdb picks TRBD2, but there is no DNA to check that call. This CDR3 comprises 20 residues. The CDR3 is CASSLGGGLAGEGLVGEQFF.

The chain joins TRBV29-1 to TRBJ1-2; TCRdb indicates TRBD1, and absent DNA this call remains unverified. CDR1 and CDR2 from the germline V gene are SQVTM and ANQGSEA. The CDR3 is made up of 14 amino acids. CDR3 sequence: CSVEGGRRNYGYTF. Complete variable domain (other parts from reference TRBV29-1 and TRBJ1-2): SAVISQKPSRDICQRGTSLTIQCQVDSQVTMMFWYRQQPGQSLTLIATANQGSEATYESGFVIDKFPISRPNLTFSTLTVSNMSPEDSSIYLCSVEGGRRNYGYTFGSGTRLTVV.

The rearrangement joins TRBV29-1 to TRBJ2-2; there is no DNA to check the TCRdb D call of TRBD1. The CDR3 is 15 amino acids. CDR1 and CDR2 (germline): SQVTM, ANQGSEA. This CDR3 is CSVEEQGSNTGELFF.

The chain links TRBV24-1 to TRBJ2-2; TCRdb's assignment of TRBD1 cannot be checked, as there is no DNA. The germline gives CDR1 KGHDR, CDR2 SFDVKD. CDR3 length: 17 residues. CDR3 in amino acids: CATSDPGGVGFTGELFF.

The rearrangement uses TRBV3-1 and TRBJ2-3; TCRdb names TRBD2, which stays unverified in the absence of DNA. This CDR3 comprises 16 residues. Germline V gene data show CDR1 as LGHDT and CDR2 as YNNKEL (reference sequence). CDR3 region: CASSLRTRASTDTQYF.

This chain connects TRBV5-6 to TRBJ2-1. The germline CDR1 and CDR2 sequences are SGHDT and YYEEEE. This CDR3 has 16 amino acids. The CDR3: CASSFLIAKQNNEQFF.

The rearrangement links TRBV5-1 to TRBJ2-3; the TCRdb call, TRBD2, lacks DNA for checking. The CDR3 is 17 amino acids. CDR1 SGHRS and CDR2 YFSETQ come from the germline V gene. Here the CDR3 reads CASSFTTGTRVGDTQYF.

The CDR3 sequence is CASSEALQGTGELFF. The genes are TRBV2 and TRBJ2-2. Germline V gene lookup returns CDR1 SNHLY and CDR2 FYNNEI. This CDR3 contains 15 residues. The entire variable domain, with the rest obtained from reference TRBV2 and TRBJ2-2, is as follows: EPEVTQTPSHQVTQMGQEVILRCVPISNHLYFYWYRQILGQKVEFLVSFYNNEISEKSEIFDDQFSVERPDGSNFTLKIRSTKLEDSAMYFCASSEALQGTGELFFGEGSRLTVL.

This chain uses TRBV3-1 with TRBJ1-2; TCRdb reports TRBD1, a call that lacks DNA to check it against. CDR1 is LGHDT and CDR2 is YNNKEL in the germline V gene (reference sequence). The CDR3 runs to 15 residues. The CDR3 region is CASSQALQGRYGYTF. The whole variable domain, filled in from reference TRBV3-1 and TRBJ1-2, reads DTAVSQTPKYLVTQMGNDKSIKCEQNLGHDTMYWYKQDSKKFLKIMFSYNNKELIINETVPNRFSPKSPDKAHLNLHINSLELGDSAVYFCASSQALQGRYGYTFGSGTRLTVV.

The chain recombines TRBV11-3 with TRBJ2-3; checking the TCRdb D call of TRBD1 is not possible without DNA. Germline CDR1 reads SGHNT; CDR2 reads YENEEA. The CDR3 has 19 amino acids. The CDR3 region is CASSLEVGRQAEIGDTQYF.

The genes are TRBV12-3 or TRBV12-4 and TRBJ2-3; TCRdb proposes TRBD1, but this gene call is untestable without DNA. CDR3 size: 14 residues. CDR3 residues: CASSSYYRGDTQYF.

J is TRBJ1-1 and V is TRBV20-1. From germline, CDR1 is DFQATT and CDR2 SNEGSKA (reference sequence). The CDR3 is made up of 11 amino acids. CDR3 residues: CSATGPYEAFF.

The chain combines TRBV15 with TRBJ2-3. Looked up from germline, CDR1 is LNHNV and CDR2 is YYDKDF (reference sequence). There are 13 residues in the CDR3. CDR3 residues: CATSRSRMDTQYF.

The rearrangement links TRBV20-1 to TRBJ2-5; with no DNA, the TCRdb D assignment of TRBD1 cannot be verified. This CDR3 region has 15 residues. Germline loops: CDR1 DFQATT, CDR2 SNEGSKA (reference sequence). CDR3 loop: CSARDRTGGGKTQYF.

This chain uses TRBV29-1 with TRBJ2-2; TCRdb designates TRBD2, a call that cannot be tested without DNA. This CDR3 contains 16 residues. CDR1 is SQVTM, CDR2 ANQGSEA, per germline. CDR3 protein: CSVARASGVNTGELFF.

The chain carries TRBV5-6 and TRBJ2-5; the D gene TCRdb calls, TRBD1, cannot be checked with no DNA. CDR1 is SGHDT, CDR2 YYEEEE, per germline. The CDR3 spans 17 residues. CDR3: CASSFRQGAIPQETQYF.

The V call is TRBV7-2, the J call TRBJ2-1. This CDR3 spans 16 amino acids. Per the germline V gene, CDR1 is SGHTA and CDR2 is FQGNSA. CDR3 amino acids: CASSLGTSGMGNEQFF.

The chain's CDR3 is CSASDRVGGFGNEQFF. This rearrangement joins TRBV20-1 to TRBJ2-1; TCRdb designates TRBD1, a call that cannot be tested without DNA. The CDR3 is 16 residues long. The germline V gene has CDR1 DFQATT and CDR2 SNEGSKA (reference sequence).

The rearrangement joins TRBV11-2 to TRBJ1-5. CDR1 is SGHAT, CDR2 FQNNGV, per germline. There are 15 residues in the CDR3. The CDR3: CASSLEMNSNQPQHF. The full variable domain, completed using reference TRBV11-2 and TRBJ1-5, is EAGVAQSPRYKIIEKRQSVAFWCNPISGHATLYWYQQILGQGPKLLIQFQNNGVVDDSQLPKDRFSAERLKGVDSTLKIQPAKLEDSAVYLCASSLEMNSNQPQHFGDGTRLSIL.

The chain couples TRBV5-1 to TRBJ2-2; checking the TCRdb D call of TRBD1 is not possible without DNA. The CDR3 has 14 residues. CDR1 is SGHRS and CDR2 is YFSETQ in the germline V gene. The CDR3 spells CASSWKGMTGELFF.

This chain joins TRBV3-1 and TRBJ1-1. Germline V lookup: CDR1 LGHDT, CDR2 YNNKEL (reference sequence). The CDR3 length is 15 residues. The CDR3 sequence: CASTRSGWADTEAFF. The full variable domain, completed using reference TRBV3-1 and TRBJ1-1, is DTAVSQTPKYLVTQMGNDKSIKCEQNLGHDTMYWYKQDSKKFLKIMFSYNNKELIINETVPNRFSPKSPDKAHLNLHINSLELGDSAVYFCASTRSGWADTEAFFGQGTRLTVV.

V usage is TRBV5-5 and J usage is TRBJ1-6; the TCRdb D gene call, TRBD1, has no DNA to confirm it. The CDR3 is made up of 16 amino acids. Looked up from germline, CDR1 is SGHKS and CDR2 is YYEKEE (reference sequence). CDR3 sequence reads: CASSTQGSSYNSPLHF.

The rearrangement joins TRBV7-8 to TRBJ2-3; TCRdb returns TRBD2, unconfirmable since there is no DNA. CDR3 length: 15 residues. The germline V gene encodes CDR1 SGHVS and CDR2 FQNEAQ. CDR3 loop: CASSLIAASTDTQYF. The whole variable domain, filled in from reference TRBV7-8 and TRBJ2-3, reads GAGVSQSPRYKVAKRGQDVALRCDPISGHVSLFWYQQALGQGPEFLTYFQNEAQLDKSGLPSDRFFAERPEGSVSTLKIQRTQQEDSAVYLCASSLIAASTDTQYFGPGTRLTVL.

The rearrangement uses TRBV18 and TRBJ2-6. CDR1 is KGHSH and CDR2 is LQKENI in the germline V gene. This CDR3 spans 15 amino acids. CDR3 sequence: CASSPGATGANVLTF.

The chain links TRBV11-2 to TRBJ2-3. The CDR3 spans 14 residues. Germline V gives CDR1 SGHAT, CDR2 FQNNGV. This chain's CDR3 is CASSLSALLDTQYF.

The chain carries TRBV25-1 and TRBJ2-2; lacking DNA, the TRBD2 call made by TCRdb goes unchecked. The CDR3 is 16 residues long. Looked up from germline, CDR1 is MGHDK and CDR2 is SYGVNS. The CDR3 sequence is CASSEYLGGDTGELFF.

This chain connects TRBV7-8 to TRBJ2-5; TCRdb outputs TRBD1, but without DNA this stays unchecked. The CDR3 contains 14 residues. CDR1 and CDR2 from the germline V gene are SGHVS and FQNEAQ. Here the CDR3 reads CASSLGRDAGTQYF.